This TCR beta chain was documented in a study of blood T cell repertoires in COVID-19. Authors' methods: Reference gene primer amplification in the assay estimated nucleated cell counts. TCRdb keeps only in-frame clones here, not all; method: immunoSEQ multiplex PCR. The DNA gave D and trimming, while V, J and clone size come from that table. Among 100,000 or so clones listed, around 90% were seen once. Trimming stripped 1 base from V and 8 bases from J, with 12 bases between. The germline CDR1 and CDR2 sequences are MGHDK and SYGVNS. The CDR3 has 14 residues. Sequenced sample: peripheral blood. The sequence derives from a man aged 50-59 years with acute or convalescent COVID-19. The V call is TRBV25-1, the J call TRBJ1-5, with D perhaps TRBD1 (5 bases). Here the CDR3 reads CASSESGDSEPQHF. The CDR3 nucleotides are TGTGCCAGCAGTGAATCAGGCGACAGTGAGCCCCAGCATTTT.